The entry that follows covers one T cell receptor (beta chain) sequence. Its matching antigen is unknown. This record comes from a study of shared clonotypes between healthy human individuals. Points from the study as a whole: Collection of samples was limited to blood; tissue repertoires likely differ. Richness estimates generally favored naive over memory subsets. The four-donor shared clonotypes exceeded non-shared clonotypes in generation probability, with non-shared ones scoring lower.

The data were produced by immunoSEQ multiplex PCR, yet TCRdb's version contains in-frame clones alone and is incomplete. The table has some 650,000 clones, around 97% seen once. The CDR3 length is 16 residues. Trimming removed 4 bases at V and 0 bases at J, with 13 bases between. CDR1 and CDR2 (germline): MGHRA, YSYEKL. The source of this sequence is a woman younger than 45 in good health. The source material was naive CD4+ T cells sorted from blood. Indicated subset: CD45RA+ positively selected. The chain uses TRBV4-1 and TRBJ2-4; either TRBD1 or TRBD2 may supply D (5 bases each). CDR3 loop: CASSPRGELAKNIQYF. DNA of the CDR3: TGCGCCAGCAGCCCAAGAGGGGAGCTAGCCAAAAACATTCAGTACTTC.